This T cell receptor beta chain was sequenced during a study of blood T cell repertoires in COVID-19 (dated by TCRdb to 2020 to 2022). For context, the study as a whole: Collaborator samples came from the United States, Italy and Spain and covered acute and convalescent phases of COVID-19. Subjects who had been exposed to COVID-19, were actively infected with it, or had recovered from it provided the deeply sampled blood TCRbeta repertoires that made up the dataset. The prospective study material was composed of cDNA or gDNA derived from T cells, B-cell-depleted T cells, or PBMCs. A freely available public database, intended as a resource for researchers studying the immune response to SARS-CoV-2, is where the repertoires were released. Where HLA class I and class II types were available, the types were taken from metadata supplied by the sample provider, not from assay-based typing. A de-identified subject ID, COVID-19 status, age in years and sex were almost always included in the sample metadata. The samples were drawn from two sources: the first 160 participants of the ongoing ImmuneRACE study, and 1,254 subjects contributed by 6 global collaborators.

In Seattle, one collaborating source enrolled patients while the infection was active and tracked those patients longitudinally over the course of disease. Whole blood was collected in K2EDTA tubes by collaborating institutions according to the institutions' own protocols. Collaborator samples were shipped for TCRbeta analysis as frozen whole blood, isolated PBMCs, or DNA extracted from either sample type. Trimming takes 5 bases from V and 4 bases from J, and the germline ends sit 18 bases apart. Including cysteine and phenylalanine, the CDR3 has 16 amino acids. Solely the CDR3 DNA is kept, with 48 bases framed from the first base. Per the germline V gene, SNHLY is the CDR1 and FYNNEI is the CDR2. Study-wide findings and limitations: The amount of clinical and demographic metadata varied by source and participant and was provided uncurated.

TCRbeta CDR3 regions were amplified from genomic DNA by means of the immunoSEQ Assay, a bias-controlled multiplex PCR. Per the source publication's procedure: Within the assay, amplification of reference gene primers was used to estimate how many nucleated cells each sample contained. Sequence reads were collapsed and filtered to measure the absolute abundance of every unique TCRbeta CDR3 rearrangement. For each sample, productive Simpson clonality was calculated by taking the square root of Simpson's diversity index across productive rearrangements. The source is immuneACCESS, and TCRdb retained only in-frame sequences with V and J called. Part of the clones is not carried over; for the studies checked, unresolved V genes explain less than half of this, and the remainder is unexplained. V, J and clone size were drawn from that table, and D and trimming were deduced from the DNA. The sample contains over 400,000 clones, approximately 91% of them found a single time. 7.5% to 9% of the sample belongs to the ten largest clones.

A remark on this clone: Its antigen remains unidentified. Within one base of it there is no much larger clone, and no base qualities were kept.

The receptor was derived from a woman aged 45-60 years with COVID-19, enrolled during active disease. The sequencing sample was made of peripheral blood. The chain couples TRBV2 to TRBJ2-1; a weak D assignment points to TRBD2 (6 bases agree). The CDR3 region: CASSTPGLTPYNEQFF. In nucleotide form, the sequence is TGTGCCAGCAGTACCCCGGGACTTACTCCTTACAATGAGCAGTTCTTC.